The TCR beta chain under discussion was sequenced for a study of blood T cell repertoires in COVID-19. Study summary: Italy, Spain and the United States were the sources of the convalescent and acute COVID-19 samples.

Germline CDR1 is LGHDT and CDR2 is YNNKEL (reference sequence). The CDR3 is 14 residues long. V was cut by 4 bases and J by 8 bases, with 14 bases left in between. The table came from immunoSEQ multiplex PCR; TCRdb's copy has only in-frame clones and leaves some out. The sample has about 180,000 clones, 80% to 85% seen once. This TCR was recovered from a woman aged 40 to 50 with COVID-19, enrolled during active disease. The sample was peripheral blood. The chain recombines TRBV3-1 (or the pseudogene TRBV3-2) with TRBJ1-4, with D perhaps TRBD1 (5 bases). CDR3 coding DNA: TGTGCCAGCAGCCTTCAGGAGGGGAAGGAAAAACTGTTTTTT. It is translated as CASSLQEGKEKLFF.